This T cell receptor beta chain was captured by sequencing in a study of identical twins. Regarding the study as a whole: An excess of low generation probability was shown by twin-shared out-of-frame alpha sequences. Possibly, invariant MAIT and iNKT cells partly confounded zero-insertion analyses. Out-of-frame beta chain sequences displayed weaker excess sharing between twins. The more abundant beta clonotypes in cord blood had fewer insertions, and memory repertoires did not show this.

This clonotype was observed at least ten times. The antigen remains unidentified. Germline V CDR1 and CDR2: SQVTM, ANQGSEA. Trimming cost V 3 bases and J 4 bases; bases outside gene matches: 10. This CDR3 comprises 15 residues. Using its own MiXCR run on the 5' RACE reads, TCRdb lists one record per CDR3 protein. The data contain a few hundred thousand distinct CDR3 sequences, nearly 10% of them singletons. In addition, the sample was reused for a study of yellow fever vaccine responses in identical twins.

This TCR came from a woman younger than 35 in good health. The rearrangement uses TRBV29-1 and TRBJ1-1, with 8 bases aligning to TRBD1. Sequenced input: PBMCs. The CDR3 here is CSVDLTGAGGTEAFF. CDR3 in DNA: TGCAGCGTTGACCTGACAGGGGCCGGGGGCACTGAAGCTTTCTTT. Combining the CDR3 with reference TRBV29-1 and TRBJ1-1 gives the whole variable domain SAVISQKPSRDICQRGTSLTIQCQVDSQVTMMFWYRQQPGQSLTLIATANQGSEATYESGFVIDKFPISRPNLTFSTLTVSNMSPEDSSIYLCSVDLTGAGGTEAFFGQGTRLTVV.